This T cell receptor (beta chain) was captured by sequencing in a study of cytomegalovirus exposure and HLA in healthy donors. A multiplex PCR was run with 60 Vbeta primers and 13 Jbeta primers. Sequencing was performed with immunoSEQ multiplex PCR; in TCRdb, only in-frame clones are kept and a portion is missing. Found here are about 120,000 clones, approximately 80% of them singletons; the top ten hold 4.5% to 6%. A single count supports this clone. Its antigen is unidentified. Findings and caveats of the study: A later analysis found common viral pathogens apparently linked to several of the most significant clusters.

From germline, CDR1 is MGHRA and CDR2 YSYEKL. V lost 5 bases, J lost 0 bases, and 13 bases lay in between. The CDR3 spans 15 residues. J is TRBJ1-1 and V is TRBV4-1; D is possibly TRBD1 (5 bases). Source material: PBMCs. The sequence was collected from a man aged 18 to 29 in good health and CMV-seropositive. The chain's CDR3 is CASSSNGAVNTEAFF. The CDR3 DNA reads TGCGCCAGCAGCTCAAATGGGGCGGTGAACACTGAAGCTTTCTTT.